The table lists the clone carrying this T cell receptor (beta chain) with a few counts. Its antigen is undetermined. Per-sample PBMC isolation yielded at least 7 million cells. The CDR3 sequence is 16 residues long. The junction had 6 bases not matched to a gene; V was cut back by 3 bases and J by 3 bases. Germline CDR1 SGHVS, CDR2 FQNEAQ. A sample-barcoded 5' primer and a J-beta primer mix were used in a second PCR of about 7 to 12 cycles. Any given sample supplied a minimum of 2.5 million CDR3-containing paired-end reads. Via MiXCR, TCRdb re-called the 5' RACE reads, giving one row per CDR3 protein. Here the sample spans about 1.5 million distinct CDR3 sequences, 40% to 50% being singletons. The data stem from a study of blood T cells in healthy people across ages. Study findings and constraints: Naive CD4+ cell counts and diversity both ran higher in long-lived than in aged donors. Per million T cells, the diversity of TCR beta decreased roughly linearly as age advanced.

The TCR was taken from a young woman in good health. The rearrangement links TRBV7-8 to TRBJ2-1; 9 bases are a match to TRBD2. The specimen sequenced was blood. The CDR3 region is CASSFVGLANYNEQFF. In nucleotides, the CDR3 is TGTGCCAGCAGCTTCGTCGGACTAGCGAACTACAATGAGCAGTTCTTC.